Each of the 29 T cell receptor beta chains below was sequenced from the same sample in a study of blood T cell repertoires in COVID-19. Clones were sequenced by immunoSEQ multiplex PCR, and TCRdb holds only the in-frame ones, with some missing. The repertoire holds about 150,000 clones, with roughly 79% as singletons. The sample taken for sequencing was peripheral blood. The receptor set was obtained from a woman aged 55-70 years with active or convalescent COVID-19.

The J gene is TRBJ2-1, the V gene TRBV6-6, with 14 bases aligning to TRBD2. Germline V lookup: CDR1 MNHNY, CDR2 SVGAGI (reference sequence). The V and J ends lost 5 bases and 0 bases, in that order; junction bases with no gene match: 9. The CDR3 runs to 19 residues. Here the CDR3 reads CASSPRTSGGPSSYNEQFF. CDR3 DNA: TGTGCCAGCAGTCCCCGGACTAGCGGGGGGCCGAGCTCCTACAATGAGCAGTTCTTC.

CDR3 in DNA: TGTGCCAGCAGCTACCAGCGGTCATACACAGATACGCAGTATTTT. It is translated as CASSYQRSYTDTQYF. This rearrangement joins TRBV7-2 to TRBJ2-3; TRBD2 is a possible D gene (5 bases). With 4 bases removed from V and 2 bases from J, the gap between germline ends came to 13 bases. The CDR3 spans 15 residues. Germline V lookup: CDR1 SGHTA, CDR2 FQGNSA.

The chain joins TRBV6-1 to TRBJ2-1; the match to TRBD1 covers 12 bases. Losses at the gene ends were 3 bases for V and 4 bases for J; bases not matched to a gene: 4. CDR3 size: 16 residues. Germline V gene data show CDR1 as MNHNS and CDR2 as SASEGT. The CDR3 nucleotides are TGTGCCAGCAGTGAGCTGGGACAGGGGGCTTACAATGAGCAGTTCTTC. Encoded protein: CASSELGQGAYNEQFF.

The CDR3 DNA reads TGCGCCAGCAGCTTGGTCCAGGGGGCAATCAATGAGCAGTTCTTC. This codes for CASSLVQGAINEQFF. The chain employs TRBV5-1 and TRBJ2-1, with 8 nucleotides matching TRBD1. The J segment lost 6 bases and the V segment lost 0 bases, leaving 5 bases of the junction unmatched. Germline V gene sequence: CDR1 SGHRS, CDR2 YFSETQ. The CDR3 sequence is 15 residues long.

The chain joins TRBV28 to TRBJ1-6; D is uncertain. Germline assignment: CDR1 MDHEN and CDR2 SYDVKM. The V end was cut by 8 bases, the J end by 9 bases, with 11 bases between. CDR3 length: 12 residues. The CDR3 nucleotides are TGTGCCAGCCGGAGTTACCGTTCACCCCTCCACTTT. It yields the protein CASRSYRSPLHF.

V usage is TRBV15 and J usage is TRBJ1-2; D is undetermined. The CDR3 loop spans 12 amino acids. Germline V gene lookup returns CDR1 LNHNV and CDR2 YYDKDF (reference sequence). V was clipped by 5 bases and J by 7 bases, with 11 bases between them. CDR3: CATSWGGGGYTF. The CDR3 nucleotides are TGTGCCACCAGCTGGGGAGGCGGTGGCTACACCTTC.

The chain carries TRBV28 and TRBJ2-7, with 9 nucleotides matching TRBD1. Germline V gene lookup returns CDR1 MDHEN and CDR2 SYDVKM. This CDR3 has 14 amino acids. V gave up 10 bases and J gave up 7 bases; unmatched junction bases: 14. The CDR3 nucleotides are TGTGCCACCCAAGGGGACAGGGAATTGAGGGAGCAGTACTTC. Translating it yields CATQGDRELREQYF.

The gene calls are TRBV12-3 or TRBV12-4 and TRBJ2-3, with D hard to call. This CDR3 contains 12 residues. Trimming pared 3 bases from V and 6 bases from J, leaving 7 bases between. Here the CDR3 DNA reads TGTGCCAGCAGTTTTTTTCCGGATACGCAGTATTTT. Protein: CASSFFPDTQYF.

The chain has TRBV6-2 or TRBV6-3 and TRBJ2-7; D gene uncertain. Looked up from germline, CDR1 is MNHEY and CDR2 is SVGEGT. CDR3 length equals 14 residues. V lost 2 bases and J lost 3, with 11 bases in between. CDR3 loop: CASSYTTPGYEQYF. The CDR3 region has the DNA TGTGCCAGCAGTTACACCACGCCAGGCTACGAGCAGTACTTC.

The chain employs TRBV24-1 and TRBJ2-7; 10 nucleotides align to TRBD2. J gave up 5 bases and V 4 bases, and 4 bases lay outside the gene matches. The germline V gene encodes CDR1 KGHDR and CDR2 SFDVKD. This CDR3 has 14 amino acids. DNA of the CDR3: TGTGCCACCAGTGACTCGGGACTAGCGAACGAGCAGTACTTC. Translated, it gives CATSDSGLANEQYF.

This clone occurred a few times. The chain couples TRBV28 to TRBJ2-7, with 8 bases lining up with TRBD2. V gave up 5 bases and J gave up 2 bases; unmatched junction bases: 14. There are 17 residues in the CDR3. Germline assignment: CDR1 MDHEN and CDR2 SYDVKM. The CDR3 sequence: CASSPGTRLGSAYEQYF. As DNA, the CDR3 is TGTGCCAGCAGTCCCGGGACTAGATTAGGGTCGGCCTACGAGCAGTACTTC.

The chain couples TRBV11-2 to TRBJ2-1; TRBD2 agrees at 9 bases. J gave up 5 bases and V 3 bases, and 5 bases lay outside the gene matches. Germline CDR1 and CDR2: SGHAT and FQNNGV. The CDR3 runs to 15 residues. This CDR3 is CASSLLTSGHNEQFF. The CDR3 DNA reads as TGTGCCAGCAGCTTGCTGACTAGCGGACACAATGAGCAGTTCTTC. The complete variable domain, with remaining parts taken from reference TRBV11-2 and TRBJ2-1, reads EAGVAQSPRYKIIEKRQSVAFWCNPISGHATLYWYQQILGQGPKLLIQFQNNGVVDDSQLPKDRFSAERLKGVDSTLKIQPAKLEDSAVYLCASSLLTSGHNEQFFGPGTRLTVL.

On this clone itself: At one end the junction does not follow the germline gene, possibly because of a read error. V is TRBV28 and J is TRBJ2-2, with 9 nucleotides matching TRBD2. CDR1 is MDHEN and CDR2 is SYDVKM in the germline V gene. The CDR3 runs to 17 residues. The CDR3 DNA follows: TGTGCCAGCACCCTCTTAAGGGCGGGGGGGAACCCCGGGGAGCTGTTTTTT. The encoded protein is CASTLLRAGGNPGELFF.

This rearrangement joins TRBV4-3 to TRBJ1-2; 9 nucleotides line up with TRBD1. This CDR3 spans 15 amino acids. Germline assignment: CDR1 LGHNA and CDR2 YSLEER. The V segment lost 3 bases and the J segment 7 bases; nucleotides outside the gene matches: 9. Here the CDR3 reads CASSHLLGTGTGYTF. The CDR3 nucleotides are TGCGCCAGCAGCCATCTCTTAGGGACAGGGACTGGCTACACCTTC.

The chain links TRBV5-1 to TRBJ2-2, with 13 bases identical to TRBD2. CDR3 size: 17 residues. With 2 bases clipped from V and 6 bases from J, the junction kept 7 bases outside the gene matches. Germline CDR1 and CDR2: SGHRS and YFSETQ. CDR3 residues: CASSLAGLAGVPGELFF. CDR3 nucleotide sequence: TGCGCCAGCAGCTTAGCTGGACTAGCGGGAGTTCCCGGGGAGCTGTTTTTT.

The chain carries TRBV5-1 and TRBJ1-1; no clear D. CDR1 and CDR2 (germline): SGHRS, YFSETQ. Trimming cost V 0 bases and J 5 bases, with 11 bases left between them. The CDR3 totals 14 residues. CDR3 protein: CASSLGQERTEAFF. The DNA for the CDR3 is TGCGCCAGCAGCTTGGGGCAGGAAAGGACTGAAGCTTTCTTT.

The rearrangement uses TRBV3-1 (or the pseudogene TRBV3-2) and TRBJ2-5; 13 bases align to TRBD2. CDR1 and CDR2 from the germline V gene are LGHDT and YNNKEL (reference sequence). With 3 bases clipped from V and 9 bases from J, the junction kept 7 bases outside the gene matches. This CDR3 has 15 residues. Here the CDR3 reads CASSHYTSGGASQYF. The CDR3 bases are TGTGCCAGCAGCCATTATACTAGCGGGGGGGCGTCCCAGTACTTC.

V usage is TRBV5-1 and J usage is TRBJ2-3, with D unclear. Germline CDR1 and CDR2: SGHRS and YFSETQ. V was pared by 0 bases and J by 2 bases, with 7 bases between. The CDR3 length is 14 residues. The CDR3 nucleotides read TGCGCCAGCAGCTTGGACAGCTACACAGATACGCAGTATTTT. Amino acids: CASSLDSYTDTQYF.

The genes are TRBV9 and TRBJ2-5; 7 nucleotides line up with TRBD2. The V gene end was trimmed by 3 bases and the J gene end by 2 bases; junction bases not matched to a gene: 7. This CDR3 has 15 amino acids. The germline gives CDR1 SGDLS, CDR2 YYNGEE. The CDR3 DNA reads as TGTGCCAGCAGCGCACCGGGAGGAATTCAAGAGACCCAGTACTTC. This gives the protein CASSAPGGIQETQYF.

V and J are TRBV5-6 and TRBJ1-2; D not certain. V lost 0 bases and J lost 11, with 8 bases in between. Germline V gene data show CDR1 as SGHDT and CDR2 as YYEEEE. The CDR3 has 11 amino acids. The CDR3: CASSLGLRYTF. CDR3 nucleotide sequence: TGTGCCAGCAGCTTGGGACTGCGGTACACCTTC.

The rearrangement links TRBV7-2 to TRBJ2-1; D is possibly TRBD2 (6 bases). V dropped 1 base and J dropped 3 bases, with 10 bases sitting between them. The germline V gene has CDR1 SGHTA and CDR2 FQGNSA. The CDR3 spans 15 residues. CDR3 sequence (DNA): TGTGCCAGCAGCTTAGAGCCGGACTACTACAATGAGCAGTTCTTC. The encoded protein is CASSLEPDYYNEQFF.

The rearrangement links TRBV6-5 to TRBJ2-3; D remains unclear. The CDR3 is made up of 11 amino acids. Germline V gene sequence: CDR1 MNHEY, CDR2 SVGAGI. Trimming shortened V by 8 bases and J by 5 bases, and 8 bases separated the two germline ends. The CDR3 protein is CASQKVDTQYF. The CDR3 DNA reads TGTGCCAGCCAGAAAGTAGATACGCAGTATTTT.

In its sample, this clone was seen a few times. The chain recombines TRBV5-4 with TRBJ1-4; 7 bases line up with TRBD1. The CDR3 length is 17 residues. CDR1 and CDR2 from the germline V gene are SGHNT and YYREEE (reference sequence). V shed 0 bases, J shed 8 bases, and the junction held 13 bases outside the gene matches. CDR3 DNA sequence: TGTGCCAGCAGCTTGGGAGGGGGCGCGGCAAGGGAGGAAAAACTGTTTTTT. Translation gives CASSLGGGAAREEKLFF.

This chain's CDR3 is CAWSGGDGQPQHF. The CDR3 nucleotides are TGTGCCTGGAGTGGGGGGGACGGGCAGCCCCAGCATTTT. This chain connects TRBV30 to TRBJ1-5, with D perhaps TRBD1 (5 bases). V dropped 1 base and J dropped 7 bases, with 11 bases sitting between them. The CDR3 sequence is 13 residues long. Germline CDR1 is GTSNPN and CDR2 is SVGIG (reference sequence).

This CDR3 is CASSLISPGYNEQFF. In nucleotides, the CDR3 is TGTGCCAGCAGCCTCATTTCGCCCGGTTACAATGAGCAGTTCTTC. This sequence joins TRBV14 and TRBJ2-1; no reliable D call. V gave up 4 bases and J gave up 4 bases, with 14 bases separating them. CDR3 length: 15 residues. The germline V gene has CDR1 SGHDN and CDR2 FVKESK.

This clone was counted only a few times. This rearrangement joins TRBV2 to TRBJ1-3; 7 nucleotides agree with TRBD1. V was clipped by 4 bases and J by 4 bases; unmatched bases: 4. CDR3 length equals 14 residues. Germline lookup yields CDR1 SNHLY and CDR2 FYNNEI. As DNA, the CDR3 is TGTGCCAGCAGTGGAAGGGGGCCGGGAAACACCATATATTTT. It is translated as CASSGRGPGNTIYF.

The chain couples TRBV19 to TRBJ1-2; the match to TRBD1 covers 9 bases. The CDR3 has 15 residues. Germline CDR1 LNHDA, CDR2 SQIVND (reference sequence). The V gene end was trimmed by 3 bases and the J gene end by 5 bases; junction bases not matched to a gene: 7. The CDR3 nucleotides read TGTGCCAGTAGTATTGTCTGGGGACAGGGATATGGCTACACCTTC. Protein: CASSIVWGQGYGYTF.

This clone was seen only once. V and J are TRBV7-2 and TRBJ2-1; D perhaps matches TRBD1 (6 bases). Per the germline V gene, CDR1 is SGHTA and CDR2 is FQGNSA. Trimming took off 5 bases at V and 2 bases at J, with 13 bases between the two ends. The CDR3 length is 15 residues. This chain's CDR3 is CASSKTGQTYNEQFF. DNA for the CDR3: TGTGCCAGCAGCAAGACGGGACAAACCTACAATGAGCAGTTCTTC.

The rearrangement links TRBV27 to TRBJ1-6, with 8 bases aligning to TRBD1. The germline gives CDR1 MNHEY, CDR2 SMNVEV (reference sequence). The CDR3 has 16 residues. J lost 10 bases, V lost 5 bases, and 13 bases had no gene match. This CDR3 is CASSLDSPGTGSPLHF. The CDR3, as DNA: TGTGCCAGCAGTCTAGATAGTCCCGGGACAGGATCACCCCTCCACTTT.